The 5 T cell receptor beta chains below come from one sample, sequenced in a study of T-cell reconstitution after alpha-beta-depleted transplantation in children. The library targeted TCRbeta and was prepared with unique molecular identifiers. Each CDR3 protein is one row after TCRdb ran MiXCR on the PCR reads. The sample contains around 580,000 distinct CDR3 sequences, 23% of which appear only once. Sequenced here: PBMCs, mostly from graft donor cells, sampled 360 days after TCRalphabeta/CD19-depleted stem cell transplant. These receptors were obtained from a boy in the first two years of life who had a stem cell transplant for acute myeloid leukemia, so the T cells may come from the graft donor.

V and J are TRBV20-1 and TRBJ2-4; 9 bases fit TRBD2. Trimming at V came to 6 bases and at J to 1 base, leaving 25 bases not matched to a gene. Per germline, CDR1 DFQATT and CDR2 SNEGSKA (reference sequence). This CDR3 has 21 residues. The CDR3 DNA is TGCAGTGCCGACACAAGGGACTCCGGGACTAGCTTTTATGTTGCCAAAAACATTCAGTACTTC. Encoded protein: CSADTRDSGTSFYVAKNIQYF.

The V gene is TRBV11-2, the J gene TRBJ2-5; TRBD1 might be the D (5 bases). The length of the CDR3 is 15 residues. From germline, CDR1 is SGHAT and CDR2 FQNNGV. The V and J ends lost 0 bases and 2 bases respectively, with 10 bases between them. Written as DNA, the CDR3 is TGTGCCAGCAGCTTAGATGGACAAAAACAAGAGACCCAGTACTTC. As protein: CASSLDGQKQETQYF.

The chain has TRBV18 and TRBJ2-3; the D gene is possibly TRBD1 (5 bases). Germline loops: CDR1 KGHSH, CDR2 LQKENI. Trimming cost V 3 bases and J 2 bases, with 9 bases left between them. The CDR3 is 14 amino acids. In DNA form, the CDR3 reads TGTGCCAGCTCACCCCAGGACAACACAGATACGCAGTATTTT. Its translation is CASSPQDNTDTQYF.

This clonotype has more than one count but fewer than ten. The V and J genes are TRBV7-2 and TRBJ1-6; a possible D gene is TRBD1 (6 bases). The CDR3 consists of 14 residues. Deletions cut 5 bases from V and 9 bases from J, with 14 bases between. Germline values: CDR1 SGHTA, CDR2 FQGNSA. CDR3 region: CASSVTGYRSPLHF. As DNA, the CDR3 is TGTGCCAGCAGCGTAACAGGGTATCGTTCACCCCTCCACTTT.

This clonotype was found many times. V gene TRBV7-2 combines with J gene TRBJ2-1; D is perhaps TRBD1 or TRBD2 (5 bases each). The germline gives CDR1 SGHTA, CDR2 FQGNSA. The CDR3 covers 17 residues. Trimming took 2 bases from V and 2 from J, leaving 16 bases between them. The CDR3: CASSLSYGARPYNEQFF. Written as DNA, the CDR3 is TGTGCCAGCAGCTTATCTTACGGGGCACGACCCTACAATGAGCAGTTCTTC.